A selection of T cell receptor beta chains follows, all from one sample in a study of blood T cells in healthy people across ages. TCRdb passed the 5' RACE reads through MiXCR, listing each CDR3 protein once. The sample shows over 1,500,000 distinct CDR3 sequences, 35% to 50% of them seen only once. Sequencing was performed on blood. The receptors stem from a human donor in good health. CDR3s include the opening cysteine and the closing phenylalanine or tryptophan. A D gene is named only where the DNA matches it firmly. Not every row has a clone size; where given, it reads once, few, many or a size class.

TRBJ2-5	NA	few	TRBV4-2	TGTGCCAGCAGCCAAGGGGAGGCAAGGGACTTACAAGAGACCCAGTACTTC	CASSQGEARDLQETQYF
TRBJ2-3	TRBD2	few	TRBV10-3	TGTGCCATCAGTGAGAGGTCTAGGACTAGCGCCACAGATACGCAGTATTTT	CAISERSRTSATDTQYF
TRBJ1-6	NA	few	TRBV4-3	TGCGCCAGCAGCCGGTCCGGGACGATGGATTCACCCCTCCACTTT	CASSRSGTMDSPLHF
TRBJ1-2	NA	few	TRBV27	TGTGCCAGCAGCTACGCGGGGTCATCATATGGCTACACCTTC	CASSYAGSSYGYTF
TRBJ2-1	NA	NA	TRBV20-1	TGCAGTGTCACATTCCCGGGACTTCCTTTCAATGAGCAGTTCTTC	CSVTFPGLPFNEQFF
TRBJ2-1	TRBD2	many	TRBV4-3	TGCGCCAGCAGCCAAGAGGACTCAGCGGGGGGATACAATGAGCAGTTCTTC	CASSQEDSAGGYNEQFF
TRBJ2-7	NA	NA	TRBV10-2	TGCGCCAGCAGTGATTACGGGACGGAGAACTCCTACGAGCAGTACTTC	CASSDYGTENSYEQYF
TRBJ2-7	NA	few	TRBV15	TGTGCCACCAGCAGAGGTCCCCGGGCTTACGAGCAGTACTTC	CATSRGPRAYEQYF
TRBJ2-3	TRBD1	few	TRBV7-2	TGTGCCAGCCGTAACAGGGGAAGCACAGATACGCAGTATTTT	CASRNRGSTDTQYF
TRBJ1-4	NA	NA	TRBV4-2	TGTGCCAGCAGCCAAGATGCTCAGGGAGGAAAACTGTTTTTT	CASSQDAQGGKLFF
TRBJ2-1	NA	NA	TRBV29-1	TGCAGCGTTTCCACTGGAGTAGCGCAGTTCTTC	CSVSTGVAQFF
TRBJ1-2	TRBD1	few	TRBV27	TGTGCCAGCAGTCACGACAGGGGGGGCCCCGGGGCGGACTATGGCTACACCTTC	CASSHDRGGPGADYGYTF
TRBJ2-1	TRBD1	few	TRBV4-2	TGTGCCAGCAGCCTCCGGGACAGGGGCTACAATGAGCAGTTCTTC	CASSLRDRGYNEQFF
TRBJ2-5	NA	NA	TRBV12-3/TRBV12-4	TGTGCCAGCAGTCCCCAAGAGGGTGGAAACCAAGAGACCCAGTACTTC	CASSPQEGGNQETQYF
TRBJ2-7	NA	NA	TRBV10-3	TGTGCCCTATCCAAAACAGGGATCGAGCAGTACTTC	CALSKTGIEQYF
TRBJ2-1	TRBD1	NA	TRBV24-1	TGTGCCACCAGTGATCCAAGGACAGGCCAGGCAGGTGAGCAGTTCTTC	CATSDPRTGQAGEQFF
TRBJ2-5	NA	NA	TRBV11-2	TGTGCCAGCAGCATAAAGGAAGACCAGTACTTC	CASSIKEDQYF